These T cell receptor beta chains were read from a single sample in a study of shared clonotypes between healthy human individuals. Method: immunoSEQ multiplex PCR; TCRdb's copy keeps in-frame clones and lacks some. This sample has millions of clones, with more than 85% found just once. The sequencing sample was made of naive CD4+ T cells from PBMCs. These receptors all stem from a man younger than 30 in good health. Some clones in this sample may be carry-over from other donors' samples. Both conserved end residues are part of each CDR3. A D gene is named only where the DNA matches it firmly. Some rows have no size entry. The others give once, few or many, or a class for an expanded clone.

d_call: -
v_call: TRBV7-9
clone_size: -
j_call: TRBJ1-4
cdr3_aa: CASSPAGGEKLFF
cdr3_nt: TGTGCCAGCAGCCCCGCGGGGGGAGAAAAACTGTTTTTT

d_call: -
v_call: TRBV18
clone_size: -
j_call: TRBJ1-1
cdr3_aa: CASSQTEATEAFF
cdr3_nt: TGTGCCAGCTCACAAACGGAGGCCACTGAAGCTTTCTTT

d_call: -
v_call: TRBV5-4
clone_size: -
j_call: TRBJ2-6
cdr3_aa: CASRSGRPSGANVLTF
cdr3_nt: TGTGCCAGCAGATCCGGACGGCCCTCTGGGGCCAACGTCCTGACTTTC

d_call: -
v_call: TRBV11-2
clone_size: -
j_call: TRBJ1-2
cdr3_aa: CASRRSNRINYGYTF
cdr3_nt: TGTGCCAGCAGGAGAAGTAACCGGATTAACTATGGCTACACCTTC

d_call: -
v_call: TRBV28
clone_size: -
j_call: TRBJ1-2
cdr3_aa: CASSLAHPGGYTF
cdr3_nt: TGTGCCAGCAGCCTCGCTCATCCCGGGGGCTACACCTTC

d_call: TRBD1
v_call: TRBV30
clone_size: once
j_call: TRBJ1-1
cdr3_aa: CAWGTGTNTEAFF
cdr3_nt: TGTGCCTGGGGGACAGGGACGAACACTGAAGCTTTCTTT

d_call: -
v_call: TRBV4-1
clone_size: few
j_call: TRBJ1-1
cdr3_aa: CASSYERGDTEAFF
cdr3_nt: TGCGCCAGCAGTTATGAAAGGGGGGACACTGAAGCTTTCTTT

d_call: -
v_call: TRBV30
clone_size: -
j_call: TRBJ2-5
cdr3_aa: CAWSVGTLQETQYF
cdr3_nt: TGTGCCTGGAGTGTAGGGACTCTCCAAGAGACCCAGTACTTC

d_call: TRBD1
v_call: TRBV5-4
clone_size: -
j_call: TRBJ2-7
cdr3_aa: CASSSAGGYEQYF
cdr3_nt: TGTGCCAGCAGCTCCGCAGGGGGCTACGAGCAGTACTTC

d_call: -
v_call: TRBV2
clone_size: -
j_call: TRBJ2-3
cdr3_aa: CASSESRTGSTDTQYF
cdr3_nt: TGTGCCAGCAGTGAGTCCCGGACGGGAAGCACAGATACGCAGTATTTT

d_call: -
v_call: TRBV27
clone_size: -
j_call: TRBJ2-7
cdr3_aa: CASSYDSILSPYEQYF
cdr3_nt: TGTGCCAGCAGTTACGACTCAATCCTAAGTCCCTACGAGCAGTACTTC

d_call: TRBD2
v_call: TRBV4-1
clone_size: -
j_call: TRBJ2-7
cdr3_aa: CASSLREGLGSGRGDEQYF
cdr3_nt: TGCGCCAGCAGCCTTCGAGAGGGGCTGGGTAGCGGGAGAGGCGACGAGCAGTACTTC

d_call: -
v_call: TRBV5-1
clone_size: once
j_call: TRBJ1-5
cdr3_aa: CASSLDPSGPQHF
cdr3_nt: TGCGCCAGCAGCTTGGATCCCTCGGGGCCCCAGCATTTT

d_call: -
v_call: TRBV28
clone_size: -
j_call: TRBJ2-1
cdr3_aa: CASLTSQGFNEQFF
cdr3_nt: TGTGCCAGCTTAACAAGCCAGGGGTTCAATGAGCAGTTCTTC

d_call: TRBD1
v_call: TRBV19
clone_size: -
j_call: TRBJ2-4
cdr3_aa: CASGDRATVLDIQYF
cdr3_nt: TGTGCCAGTGGCGACAGGGCGACGGTGTTGGACATTCAGTACTTC

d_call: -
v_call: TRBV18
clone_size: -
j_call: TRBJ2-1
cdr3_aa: CASSPLLGEANEQFF
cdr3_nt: TGTGCCAGCTCACCACTCTTGGGGGAGGCCAATGAGCAGTTCTTC

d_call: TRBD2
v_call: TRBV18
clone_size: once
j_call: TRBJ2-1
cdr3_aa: CASSPPGGRAYNEQFF
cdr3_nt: TGTGCCAGCTCACCACCTGGCGGGAGGGCCTACAATGAGCAGTTCTTC

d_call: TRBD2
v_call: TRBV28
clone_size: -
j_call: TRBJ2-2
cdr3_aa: CASSRLAGGPHYTGELFF
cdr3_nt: TGTGCCAGCAGTAGGTTAGCGGGAGGGCCCCACTACACCGGGGAGCTGTTTTTT

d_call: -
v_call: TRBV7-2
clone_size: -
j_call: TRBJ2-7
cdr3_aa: CASSLAGAYEQYF
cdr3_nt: TGTGCCAGCAGCTTAGCGGGAGCGTACGAGCAGTACTTC

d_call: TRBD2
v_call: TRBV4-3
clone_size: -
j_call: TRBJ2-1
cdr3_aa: CASSPSASGANNEQFF
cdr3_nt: TGCGCCAGCAGCCCTTCGGCTAGCGGGGCGAACAATGAGCAGTTCTTC

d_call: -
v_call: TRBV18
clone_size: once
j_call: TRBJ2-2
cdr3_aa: CASSPAGRGDTGELFF
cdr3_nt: TGTGCCAGCTCACCCGCCGGCAGGGGGGACACCGGGGAGCTGTTTTTT

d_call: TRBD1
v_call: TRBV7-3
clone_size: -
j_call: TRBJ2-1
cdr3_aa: CASSLRQGGYNEQFF
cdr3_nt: TGTGCCAGCAGCTTAAGACAGGGGGGCTACAATGAGCAGTTCTTC

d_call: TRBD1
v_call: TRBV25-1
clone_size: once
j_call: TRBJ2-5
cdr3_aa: CASSESGTGIETQYF
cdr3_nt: TGTGCCAGCAGTGAGTCCGGGACAGGGATAGAGACCCAGTACTTC

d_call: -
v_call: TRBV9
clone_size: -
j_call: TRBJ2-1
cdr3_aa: CASSVVLTSGNEQFF
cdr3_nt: TGTGCCAGCAGCGTAGTCTTGACTAGTGGCAATGAGCAGTTCTTC

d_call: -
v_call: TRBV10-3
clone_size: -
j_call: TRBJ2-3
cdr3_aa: CAISVVPMGDTQYF
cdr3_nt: TGTGCCATCAGTGTGGTCCCAATGGGGGATACGCAGTATTTT

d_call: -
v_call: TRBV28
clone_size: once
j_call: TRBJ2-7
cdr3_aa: CASSLKYEQYF
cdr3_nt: TGTGCCAGCAGCCTCAAATACGAGCAGTACTTC